These 19 T cell receptor beta chains share one sample of origin, sequenced in a study of shared clonotypes between healthy human individuals. Some clones are missing from TCRdb's copy, which holds only in-frame ones; the method was immunoSEQ multiplex PCR. The sample has around 2,000,000 clones, 85% to 95% seen once. The specimen sequenced was naive CD4+ T cells sorted from blood. Subset reported: CD45RA+ positively selected. The receptor set was obtained from a man between 18 and 29 years old in good health.

The CDR3 bases are TGTGCCAGCAGCTCACTCCCAAGCGGGAGGGCCACTCCAGATACGCAGTATTTT. It yields the protein CASSSLPSGRATPDTQYF. This chain links TRBV11-2 with TRBJ2-3; 10 nucleotides align to TRBD2. This CDR3 has 18 residues. The ends lost 4 bases at V and 4 bases at J; junction bases unmatched: 14. Germline CDR1 is SGHAT and CDR2 is FQNNGV.

The CDR3 DNA follows: TGTGCCAGCAGCCCGGGGACTAGCGGGGGGTACCACACCGGGGAGCTGTTTTTT. Its protein product is CASSPGTSGGYHTGELFF. The V gene is TRBV5-4, the J gene TRBJ2-2; 15 positions match TRBD2. The germline CDR1 and CDR2 sequences are SGHNT and YYREEE (reference sequence). The length of the CDR3 is 18 residues. V lost 4 bases to trimming and J lost 3 bases; unmatched junction nucleotides: 7.

The rearrangement joins TRBV25-1 to TRBJ1-2; D unresolved. The V end was cut by 4 bases, the J end by 8 bases, with 17 bases between. From germline, CDR1 is MGHDK and CDR2 SYGVNS. The CDR3 is 14 amino acids. The chain's CDR3 is CASSGALDLGGYTF. The CDR3 DNA reads as TGTGCCAGCAGTGGGGCGCTAGACTTAGGGGGCTACACCTTC.

J is TRBJ1-1 and V is TRBV15; perhaps TRBD1 as D (5 bases). The CDR3 is made up of 13 amino acids. Germline CDR1 is LNHNV and CDR2 is YYDKDF (reference sequence). V lost 3 bases and J lost 5, with 10 bases in between. CDR3 DNA sequence: TGTGCCACCAGCAGGGGGGGTCGGACTGAAGCTTTCTTT. It codes for CATSRGGRTEAFF.

The V and J genes are TRBV30 and TRBJ2-5; weak D call: TRBD1 (5 bases). This CDR3 is 15 amino acids long. Germline CDR1 is GTSNPN and CDR2 is SVGIG (reference sequence). Trimming removed 2 bases from V and 1 base from J, with 14 bases in between. The CDR3 DNA reads TGTGCCTGGAGTAGGATGGGCAGGGTCCAAGAGACCCAGTACTTC. Residues: CAWSRMGRVQETQYF. The full variable domain, completed using reference TRBV30 and TRBJ2-5, is SQTIHQWPATLVQPVGSPLSLECTVEGTSNPNLYWYRQAAGRGLQLLFYSVGIGQISSEVPQNLSASRPQDRQFILSSKKLLLSDSGFYLCAWSRMGRVQETQYFGPGTRLLVL.

The chain joins TRBV11-3 to TRBJ2-7; D not resolved. In germline, CDR1 is SGHNT, CDR2 YENEEA. This CDR3 spans 13 amino acids. V was clipped by 7 bases and J by 5 bases, with 15 bases between them. CDR3 coding DNA: TGTGCCAGCACCAAATTTCTAGGCAACGAGCAGTACTTC. Residues: CASTKFLGNEQYF.

In its sample, this clone was seen once. This chain uses TRBV13 with TRBJ2-2; D gene uncertain. Germline assignment: CDR1 PRHDT and CDR2 FYEKMQ (reference sequence). Trimming shortened V by 2 bases and J by 2 bases, and 6 bases separated the two germline ends. This CDR3 has 14 residues. In nucleotides, the CDR3 is TGTGCCAGCAGCTTAAACGATAACACCGGGGAGCTGTTTTTT. Translating it yields CASSLNDNTGELFF.

This chain joins TRBV29-1 and TRBJ1-2; 8 nucleotides line up with TRBD1. V lost 6 bases to trimming and J lost 4 bases; unmatched junction nucleotides: 4. This CDR3 has 12 residues. From germline, CDR1 is SQVTM and CDR2 ANQGSEA. The CDR3 loop reads CSVGQGLYGYTF. CDR3 nucleotide sequence: TGCAGCGTAGGACAGGGACTCTATGGCTACACCTTC. The full variable domain, with the rest looked up from reference TRBV29-1 and TRBJ1-2, is SAVISQKPSRDICQRGTSLTIQCQVDSQVTMMFWYRQQPGQSLTLIATANQGSEATYESGFVIDKFPISRPNLTFSTLTVSNMSPEDSSIYLCSVGQGLYGYTFGSGTRLTVV.

V is TRBV30 and J is TRBJ1-1, with 7 bases that match TRBD1. The germline gives CDR1 GTSNPN, CDR2 SVGIG (reference sequence). The CDR3 sequence is 16 residues long. J gave up 0 bases and V 2 bases, and 9 bases lay outside the gene matches. For the CDR3, the DNA is TGTGCCTGGAGTCAGACCTTGACAGGGATGAACACTGAAGCTTTCTTT. This sequence encodes CAWSQTLTGMNTEAFF.

The rearrangement joins TRBV5-6 to TRBJ1-5, with D maybe TRBD1 (6 bases). V gave up 2 bases and J gave up 0 bases, with 12 bases separating them. From germline, CDR1 is SGHDT and CDR2 YYEEEE. The length of the CDR3 is 16 residues. The CDR3 sequence is CASSLGGRNSNQPQHF. In DNA, the CDR3 is TGTGCCAGCAGCTTAGGGGGAAGAAATAGCAATCAGCCCCAGCATTTT.

The chain carries TRBV25-1 and TRBJ2-2; D gene unclear. In germline, CDR1 is MGHDK, CDR2 SYGVNS. V dropped 3 bases and J dropped 1 base, with 9 bases sitting between them. CDR3 size: 15 residues. The CDR3: CASSDARRNTGELFF. Here the CDR3 DNA reads TGTGCCAGCAGTGACGCCAGGAGGAACACCGGGGAGCTGTTTTTT. The full variable domain, in which reference TRBV25-1 and TRBJ2-2 provide the parts outside the CDR3, is EADIYQTPRYLVIGTGKKITLECSQTMGHDKMYWYQQDPGMELHLIHYSYGVNSTEKGDLSSESTVSRIRTEHFPLTLESARPSHTSQYLCASSDARRNTGELFFGEGSRLTVL.

This chain joins TRBV5-1 and TRBJ2-2; perhaps TRBD1 as D (6 bases). CDR1 SGHRS and CDR2 YFSETQ come from the germline V gene. With 7 bases removed from V and 6 bases from J, the gap between germline ends came to 16 bases. The CDR3 contains 14 residues. This CDR3 reads CASGTQGLSGELFF. In DNA, the CDR3 is TGCGCCAGCGGGACACAGGGCCTTTCCGGGGAGCTGTTTTTT.

This sequence joins TRBV9 and TRBJ1-5; TRBD1 might be the D (5 bases). V shed 4 bases and J shed 0 bases, with 8 bases lying between them. CDR3 length: 14 residues. Germline V CDR1 and CDR2: SGDLS, YYNGEE. The CDR3 loop is CASSSQDSNQPQHF. In nucleotides, the CDR3 is TGTGCCAGCAGCTCACAGGATAGCAATCAGCCCCAGCATTTT. Together with reference TRBV9 and TRBJ1-5, the CDR3 gives the full variable domain: DSGVTQTPKHLITATGQRVTLRCSPRSGDLSVYWYQQSLDQGLQFLIQYYNGEERAKGNILERFSAQQFPDLHSELNLSSLELGDSALYFCASSSQDSNQPQHFGDGTRLSIL.

The rearrangement links TRBV7-2 to TRBJ1-1; D unresolved. V was trimmed by 1 base and J by 10 bases, leaving 19 bases between them. Germline loops: CDR1 SGHTA, CDR2 FQGNSA. This CDR3 has 15 amino acids. CDR3 sequence reads: CASSLEVLYTLGAFF. The CDR3 nucleotides read TGTGCCAGCAGCTTAGAGGTTCTGTACACCCTGGGAGCTTTCTTT. Looking up the rest from reference TRBV7-2 and TRBJ1-1 gives the full variable domain: GAGVSQSPSNKVTEKGKDVELRCDPISGHTALYWYRQSLGQGLEFLIYFQGNSAPDKSGLPSDRFSAERTGGSVSTLTIQRTQQEDSAVYLCASSLEVLYTLGAFFGQGTRLTVV.

The V and J genes are TRBV10-3 and TRBJ2-7; 9 bases are a match to TRBD2. The CDR3 runs to 15 residues. Germline V gene sequence: CDR1 ENHRY, CDR2 SYGVKD. The J segment lost 6 bases and the V segment lost 3 bases, leaving 9 bases of the junction unmatched. The CDR3: CAISDPRVAGVEQYF. The CDR3 region has the DNA TGTGCCATCAGTGACCCCCGCGTAGCGGGAGTCGAGCAGTACTTC.

The CDR3 nucleotides are TGTGCCAGCAGCGCAATGGGGACAGGACCCGGGGGAAAACTGTTTTTT. This sequence encodes CASSAMGTGPGGKLFF. The chain is built from TRBV7-9 and TRBJ1-4, with TRBD1 identical over 8 bases. CDR1 is SEHNR and CDR2 is FQNEAQ in the germline V gene (reference sequence). The CDR3 totals 16 residues. Germline trimming cut 5 bases from V and 10 bases from J; bases unmatched to any gene: 15.

The V and J genes are TRBV28 and TRBJ1-4, with 7 bases aligning to TRBD1. CDR1 MDHEN and CDR2 SYDVKM come from the germline V gene. The V segment lost 5 bases and the J segment 6 bases; nucleotides outside the gene matches: 9. CDR3 length equals 15 residues. This CDR3 is CASSRYQGGDEKLFF. CDR3 nucleotide sequence: TGTGCCAGCAGTCGTTACCAGGGGGGGGATGAAAAACTGTTTTTT.

This chain joins TRBV20-1 and TRBJ1-2; D unclear. The CDR3 runs to 11 residues. Trimming took 6 bases from V and 5 from J, leaving 10 bases between them. Germline V gene lookup returns CDR1 DFQATT and CDR2 SNEGSKA (reference sequence). Here the CDR3 DNA reads TGCAGTGCGCCAGAACTTTATGGCTACACCTTC. It is translated as CSAPELYGYTF.

This sequence joins TRBV5-1 and TRBJ2-2; no clear D. V dropped 3 bases and J dropped 4 bases, with 7 bases sitting between them. In germline, CDR1 is SGHRS, CDR2 YFSETQ. The CDR3 is 13 amino acids. The CDR3: CASSSTVTGELFF. CDR3 nucleotide sequence: TGCGCCAGCAGCTCCACGGTCACCGGGGAGCTGTTTTTT.